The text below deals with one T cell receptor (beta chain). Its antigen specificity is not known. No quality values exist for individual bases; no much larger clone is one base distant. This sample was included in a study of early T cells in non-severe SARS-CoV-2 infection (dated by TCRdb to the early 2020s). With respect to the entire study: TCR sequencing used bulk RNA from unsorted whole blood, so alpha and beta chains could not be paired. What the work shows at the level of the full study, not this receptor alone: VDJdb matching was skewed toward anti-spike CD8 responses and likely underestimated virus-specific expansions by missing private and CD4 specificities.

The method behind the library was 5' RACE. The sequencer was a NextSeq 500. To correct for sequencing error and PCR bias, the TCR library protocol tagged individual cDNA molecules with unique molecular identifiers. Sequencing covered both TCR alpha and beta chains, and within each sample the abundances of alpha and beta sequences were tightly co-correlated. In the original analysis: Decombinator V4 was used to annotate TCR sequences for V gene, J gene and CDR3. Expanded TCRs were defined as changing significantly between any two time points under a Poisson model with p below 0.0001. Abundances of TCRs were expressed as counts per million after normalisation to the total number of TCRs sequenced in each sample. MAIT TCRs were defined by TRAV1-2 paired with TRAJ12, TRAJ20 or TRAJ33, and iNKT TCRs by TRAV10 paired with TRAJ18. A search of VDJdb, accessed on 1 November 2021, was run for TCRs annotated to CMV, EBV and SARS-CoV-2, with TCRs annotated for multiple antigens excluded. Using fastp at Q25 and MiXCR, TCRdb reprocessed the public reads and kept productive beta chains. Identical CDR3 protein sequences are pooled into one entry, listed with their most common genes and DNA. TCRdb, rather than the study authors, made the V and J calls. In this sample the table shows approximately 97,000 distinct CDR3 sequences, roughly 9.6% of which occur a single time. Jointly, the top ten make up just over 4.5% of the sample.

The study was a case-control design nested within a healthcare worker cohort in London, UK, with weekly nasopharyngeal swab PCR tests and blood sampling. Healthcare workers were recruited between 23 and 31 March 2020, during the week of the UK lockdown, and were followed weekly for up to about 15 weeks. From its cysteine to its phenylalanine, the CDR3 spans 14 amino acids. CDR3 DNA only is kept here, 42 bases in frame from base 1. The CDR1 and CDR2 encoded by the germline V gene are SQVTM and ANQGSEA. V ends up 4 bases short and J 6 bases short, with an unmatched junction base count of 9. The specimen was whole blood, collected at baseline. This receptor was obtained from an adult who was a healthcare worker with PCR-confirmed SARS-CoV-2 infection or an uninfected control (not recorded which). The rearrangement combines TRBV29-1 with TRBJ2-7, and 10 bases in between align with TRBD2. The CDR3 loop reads CSVGPSGRAVEQYF. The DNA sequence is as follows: TGCAGCGTTGGCCCCAGCGGGAGGGCCGTCGAGCAGTACTTC.